These T cell receptor beta chains were read from a single sample in a study of OX40 agonist ivuxolimab in advanced cancers. Measured with immunoSEQ multiplex PCR; TCRdb has only the in-frame clones, and not every one. The table lists 60,000 or so clones, about 86% of them singletons, with 0.8% to 1% in the top ten. Here the sequenced sample was CD4+ or CD8+ T cells sorted from blood, taken in a trial of the OX40 agonist ivuxolimab. All receptors derive from an adult with an advanced solid tumor such as melanoma, head and neck, liver or kidney cancer. The CDR3 runs from the conserved cysteine through the conserved F or W. D genes are given only for firm matches. Where a row states a size, it is once, few, many or the class of an expanded clone; other rows omit it.

V: TRBV7-8; D: TRBD1; size: .; length: 15; J: TRBJ2-7; CDR3: CASSTGGQGIYEQYF; DNA: TGTGCCAGCAGCACAGGCGGACAGGGTATCTACGAGCAGTACTTC
V: TRBV18; D: TRBD1; size: .; length: 17; J: TRBJ1-2; CDR3: CASSPRQGPSSVYGYTF; DNA: TGTGCCAGCTCACCCAGACAGGGACCCTCATCGGTTTATGGCTACACCTTC
V: TRBV2; D: TRBD1; size: .; length: 16; J: TRBJ1-1; CDR3: CASSEALRAGGAEAFF; DNA: TGTGCCAGCAGTGAAGCGCTGAGGGCAGGGGGGGCTGAAGCTTTCTTT
V: TRBV5-8; D: TRBD1; size: .; length: 16; J: TRBJ1-5; CDR3: CASSLVGRGQNQPQHF; DNA: TGTGCCAGCAGCTTGGTGGGCAGGGGGCAGAATCAGCCCCAGCATTTT
V: TRBV6-5; D: .; size: .; length: 15; J: TRBJ1-2; CDR3: CASSYSDGTNYGYTF; DNA: TGTGCCAGCAGTTACTCGGACGGGACTAACTATGGCTACACCTTC
V: TRBV9; D: .; size: .; length: 15; J: TRBJ1-4; CDR3: CASSVGGRANEKLFF; DNA: TGTGCCAGCAGCGTAGGAGGCCGGGCTAATGAAAAACTGTTTTTT
V: TRBV4-1; D: .; size: medium-sized; length: 17; J: TRBJ1-2; CDR3: CASSQGGLRGANYGYTF; DNA: TGCGCCAGCAGCCAAGGCGGACTCCGGGGCGCTAACTATGGCTACACCTTC
V: TRBV4-2; D: TRBD1; size: .; length: 15; J: TRBJ1-4; CDR3: CASSLRGTADEKLFF; DNA: TGTGCCAGCAGCCTACGGGGGACAGCGGATGAAAAACTGTTTTTT
V: TRBV27; D: .; size: .; length: 13; J: TRBJ2-3; CDR3: CASTSVLTDTQYF; DNA: TGTGCCAGTACCTCGGTATTAACGGATACGCAGTATTTT
V: TRBV30; D: .; size: .; length: 15; J: TRBJ2-7; CDR3: CAWTRGGTRTHEQYF; DNA: TGTGCCTGGACCCGAGGGGGGACAAGGACCCACGAGCAGTACTTC
V: TRBV10-3; D: TRBD1; size: few; length: 16; J: TRBJ2-7; CDR3: CAISGRVGTASYEQYF; DNA: TGTGCCATCAGTGGCAGGGTAGGGACAGCGTCCTACGAGCAGTACTTC
V: TRBV5-1; D: TRBD1; size: once; length: 17; J: TRBJ2-3; CDR3: CASSLGQGAAGTDTQYF; DNA: TGCGCCAGCAGCCTCGGACAGGGGGCGGCCGGCACAGATACGCAGTATTTT
V: TRBV5-1; D: TRBD2; size: .; length: 15; J: TRBJ2-1; CDR3: CASSHSGGAYNEQFF; DNA: TGCGCCAGCAGTCACAGCGGGGGGGCCTACAATGAGCAGTTCTTC
V: TRBV9; D: TRBD1; size: .; length: 15; J: TRBJ1-6; CDR3: CASSNQGDHNSPLHF; DNA: TGTGCCAGCAGCAATCAGGGGGACCATAATTCACCCCTCCACTTT
V: TRBV18; D: .; size: .; length: 15; J: TRBJ1-1; CDR3: CASSPTSRLNTEAFF; DNA: TGTGCCAGCTCACCGACCTCGAGGTTGAACACTGAAGCTTTCTTT
V: TRBV29-1; D: .; size: .; length: 12; J: TRBJ1-2; CDR3: CSIFRTIYGYTF; DNA: TGCAGCATATTTAGGACTATCTATGGCTACACCTTC
V: TRBV19; D: TRBD1; size: .; length: 15; J: TRBJ1-5; CDR3: CASNDRAYSNQPQHF; DNA: TGTGCCAGTAATGACAGGGCTTATAGCAATCAGCCCCAGCATTTT
V: TRBV4-2; D: .; size: .; length: 14; J: TRBJ1-2; CDR3: CASSQDLSGSGYTF; DNA: TGTGCCAGCAGCCAAGATCTATCGGGAAGCGGCTACACCTTC
V: TRBV7-2; D: .; size: .; length: 15; J: TRBJ2-5; CDR3: CASSTPSTGGETQYF; DNA: TGTGCCAGCAGCACACCCAGCACCGGAGGTGAGACCCAGTACTTC
V: TRBV5-4; D: TRBD1; size: .; length: 14; J: TRBJ2-2; CDR3: CATTGNVDTGELFF; DNA: TGTGCCACGACAGGGAACGTGGACACCGGGGAGCTGTTTTTT
V: TRBV9; D: .; size: .; length: 17; J: TRBJ1-6; CDR3: CASSPNWGGHNNSPLHF; DNA: TGTGCCAGCAGCCCCAACTGGGGGGGACATAATAATTCACCCCTCCACTTT
V: TRBV5-5; D: .; size: .; length: 16; J: TRBJ1-3; CDR3: CASSSFFVGSGNTIYF; DNA: TGTGCCAGCAGCTCTTTTTTCGTGGGTTCTGGAAACACCATATATTTT
V: TRBV18; D: .; size: .; length: 14; J: TRBJ1-1; CDR3: CASSPGQRTGEAFF; DNA: TGTGCCAGCTCACCAGGGCAACGAACAGGTGAAGCTTTCTTT
V: TRBV19; D: .; size: .; length: 17; J: TRBJ1-6; CDR3: CASRTTPGRTYNSPLHF; DNA: TGTGCCAGTAGAACCACGCCAGGGAGGACCTATAATTCACCCCTCCACTTT
V: TRBV5-5; D: TRBD1; size: .; length: 15; J: TRBJ1-5; CDR3: CASSSYGQGGQPQHF; DNA: TGTGCCAGCAGCTCCTACGGACAGGGTGGTCAGCCCCAGCATTTT
V: TRBV5-5; D: TRBD1; size: .; length: 14; J: TRBJ1-2; CDR3: CASSPDRGLFGYTF; DNA: TGTGCCAGCAGCCCGGACAGGGGATTATTTGGCTACACCTTC